The TCR beta chain described here comes from a study of long-term antiretroviral therapy in people with HIV. Concerning this clone itself: The antigen remains undetermined.

Survey level was the resolution at which the v3.0 immunoSEQ assay ran. Here immunoSEQ multiplex PCR was the method, and the copy in TCRdb shows in-frame clones only, minus some. The sample includes about 22,000 clones, just over 85% of them seen just once. Study findings and constraints: Pre-ART clonal expansions dominated every time point's repertoire. HIV repertoires spanned tighter CDR3 length ranges than controls did. Transplant donor controls retained higher diversity, though diversity increased after ART.

The CDR3 runs to 14 residues. Trimming shortened V by 2 bases and J by 2 bases, and 11 bases separated the two germline ends. CDR1 is SGHKS, CDR2 YYEKEE, per germline (reference sequence). The TCR was taken from a woman between 25 and 40 years old with HIV. Specimen: unsorted PBMCs, collected 1.8 years before starting antiretroviral therapy. This chain links TRBV5-5 with TRBJ2-7; D is ambiguous. The CDR3 sequence is CASSLTSATYEQYV. The CDR3 region has the DNA TGTGCCAGCAGCTTAACATCGGCCACCTACGAGCAGTACGTC.